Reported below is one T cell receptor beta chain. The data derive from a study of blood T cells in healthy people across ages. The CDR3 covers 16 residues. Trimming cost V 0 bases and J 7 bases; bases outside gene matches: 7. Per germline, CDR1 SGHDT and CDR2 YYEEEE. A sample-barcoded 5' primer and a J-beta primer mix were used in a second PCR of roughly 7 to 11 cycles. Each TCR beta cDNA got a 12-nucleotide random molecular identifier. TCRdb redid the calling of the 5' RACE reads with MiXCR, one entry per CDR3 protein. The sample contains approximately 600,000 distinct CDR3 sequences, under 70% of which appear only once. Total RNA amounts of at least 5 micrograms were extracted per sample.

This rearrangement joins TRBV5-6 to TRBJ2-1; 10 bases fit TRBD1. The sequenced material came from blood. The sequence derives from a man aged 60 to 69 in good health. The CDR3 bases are TGTGCCAGCAGCTTGGTCGGACAGGGGGTAGGAAATGAGCAGTTCTTC. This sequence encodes CASSLVGQGVGNEQFF. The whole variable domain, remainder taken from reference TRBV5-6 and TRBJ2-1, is DAGVTQSPTHLIKTRGQQVTLRCSPKSGHDTVSWYQQALGQGPQFIFQYYEEEERQRGNFPDRFSGHQFPNYSSELNVNALLLGDSALYLCASSLVGQGVGNEQFFGPGTRLTVL.